The 22 T cell receptor beta chains listed next were all sequenced from one sample in a study of T cell clonality in common variable immunodeficiency. The data were produced by immunoSEQ multiplex PCR, yet TCRdb's version contains in-frame clones alone and is incomplete. The record shows about 43,000 clones for this sample, with no singletons present. Input material: peripheral blood mononuclear cells. These receptors came from a person aged 18 to 70 in good health.

This clone appeared many times. Read sequence stops 3 residues before the CDR3 end, and the germline J gene provides the missing end. The J gene is TRBJ1-1, the V gene TRBV30; D perhaps matches TRBD1 (6 bases). V was cut by 3 bases and J by 6 bases, with 8 bases left in between. Looked up from germline, CDR1 is GTSNPN and CDR2 is SVGIG (reference sequence). The CDR3 runs 11 residues. CDR3 in amino acids: CAWSHRAEAFF. The CDR3 bases that were read are TGTGCCTGGAGCCACAGGGCTGAA.

This clone appeared many times. The read ends 3 residues before the CDR3 terminus; that terminus is restored from the germline J gene. This chain joins TRBV24-1 and TRBJ2-1, with 10 bases matching TRBD1. The CDR3 is 15 amino acids. J gave up 8 bases and V 7 bases, and 10 bases lay outside the gene matches. Germline-derived CDR1 and CDR2 are KGHDR and SFDVKD. The CDR3 spells CATSGGQGYTYEQFF. The sequenced CDR3 bases are TGTGCCACCAGCGGGGGACAGGGGTATACTTATGAG.

At least ten counts were recorded for this clone. The missing CDR3 end, 3 residues past where the read stops, is filled in from the germline J gene. This chain connects TRBV20-1 to TRBJ2-7; D is ambiguous. The CDR3 covers 13 residues. Trimming removed 7 bases at V and 2 bases at J, with 15 bases between. The germline gives CDR1 DFQATT, CDR2 SNEGSKA (reference sequence). The CDR3 sequence is CSVLPAETYEQYF. The CDR3 bases that were read are TGCAGTGTCCTCCCCGCGGAGACCTACGAG.

In this sample, this clone turned up many times. The missing CDR3 end, 3 residues past where the read stops, is filled in from the germline J gene. This chain connects TRBV2 to TRBJ2-3; perhaps TRBD2 as D (6 bases). CDR3 size: 14 residues. Germline CDR1 SNHLY, CDR2 FYNNEI. V was cut by 3 bases and J by 6 bases, with 13 bases left in between. Here the CDR3 reads CASSEGTRRDTQYF. The sequenced part of the CDR3 DNA is TGTGCCAGCAGTGAGGGGACTCGAAGGGATACG.

Many counts were recorded for this clone. The read terminates 3 residues ahead of where the CDR3 ends, so the germline J gene completes it. This chain connects TRBV19 to TRBJ1-5; 8 bases agree with TRBD1. The trim removed 7 bases at V and 3 bases at J, leaving 11 bases unmatched. The V gene's germline CDR1 is LNHDA and CDR2 SQIVND (reference sequence). This CDR3 spans 16 amino acids. The CDR3 protein is CASTRTGWGLNQPQHF. The part of the CDR3 DNA that was read is TGTGCCAGTACCAGGACAGGGTGGGGGCTCAATCAGCCC.

This clone has only a few counts. It may be a read error: a sequence one base away is much more abundant. The CDR3 is cut off 3 residues early in the read; its end comes from the germline J gene. V gene TRBV5-1 combines with J gene TRBJ1-1, with a possible D match to TRBD1 (6 bases). In germline, CDR1 is SGHRS, CDR2 YFSETQ. The CDR3 is 13 residues long. The V gene lost 10 bases and the J gene lost 1 base, with 14 bases spanning the gap. This CDR3 reads CAGGQGSNTEAFF. The covered CDR3 bases are TGCGCCGGCGGGCAGGGGTCGAACACTGAA.

This clone has ten or more counts. The CDR3 end is not reached by the read, which stops 3 residues before it; the germline J gene fills it in. V gene TRBV2 combines with J gene TRBJ2-2; TRBD1 aligns across 12 bases. CDR1 and CDR2 (germline): SNHLY, FYNNEI. The V gene end was trimmed by 7 bases and the J gene end by 7 bases; junction bases not matched to a gene: 7. The CDR3 covers 15 residues. The CDR3 bases that were read are TGTGCCAGCATCTCCGGGACAGGGGGCCACGGGGAG. Translated, it gives CASISGTGGHGE. Given in full, the CDR3 is CASISGTGGHGELFF.

The sample holds many counts of this clone. The read finishes 3 residues shy of the CDR3 end, and the germline J gene is used to complete it. This sequence joins TRBV7-3 and TRBJ1-1; D is ambiguous. This CDR3 contains 14 residues. The ends were cut back, 4 bases at V and 4 bases at J, with 13 bases in the middle. Germline CDR1 reads SGHTA; CDR2 reads FQGTGA. Partial CDR3 DNA: TGTGCCAGCAGCTCGGGGATCTTTGGCACTGAA. Its translation: CASSSGIFGTE. The full CDR3 protein reads CASSSGIFGTEAFF. The full variable domain, rest sourced from reference TRBV7-3 and TRBJ1-1, is GAGVSQTPSNKVTEKGKYVELRCDPISGHTALYWYRQSLGQGPEFLIYFQGTGAADDSGLPNDRFFAVRPEGSVSTLKIQRTERGDSAVYLCASSSGIFGTEAFFGQGTRLTVV.

At least ten counts were recorded for this clone. The read halts 3 residues ahead of the CDR3 end, with the missing end drawn from the germline J gene. The chain carries TRBV19 and TRBJ2-5; a possible D gene is TRBD2 (5 bases). CDR3 size: 13 residues. Trimming took 5 bases from V and 4 from J, leaving 11 bases between them. Germline V gives CDR1 LNHDA, CDR2 SQIVND (reference sequence). The covered CDR3 bases are TGTGCCAGTAGTTCCGGTCGGGGAGAGACC. Translated, it gives CASSSGRGET. The whole CDR3 protein reads CASSSGRGETQYF.

This clone showed up many times. The read ends 3 residues before the CDR3 terminus; that terminus is restored from the germline J gene. The chain uses TRBV7-3 and TRBJ2-3; D may be TRBD1 (6 bases). Germline CDR1 reads SGHTA; CDR2 reads FQGTGA. Deletions cut 0 bases from V and 0 bases from J, with 13 bases between. The CDR3 has 17 residues. The CDR3 DNA, read in part, is TGTGCCAGCAGCTTAACCCCCCCCAGGGGTAGCACAGATACG. Protein: CASSLTPPRGSTDT. The full-length CDR3 reads as CASSLTPPRGSTDTQYF. Full variable domain (remainder filled in from reference TRBV7-3 and TRBJ2-3): GAGVSQTPSNKVTEKGKYVELRCDPISGHTALYWYRQSLGQGPEFLIYFQGTGAADDSGLPNDRFFAVRPEGSVSTLKIQRTERGDSAVYLCASSLTPPRGSTDTQYFGPGTRLTVL.

This clone was counted ten times or more. The CDR3 is cut off 3 residues early in the read; its end comes from the germline J gene. This chain connects TRBV9 to TRBJ1-1; no definite D call. V dropped 0 bases and J dropped 2 bases, with 5 bases sitting between them. The CDR3 is 13 amino acids. Germline CDR1 is SGDLS and CDR2 is YYNGEE. CDR3 DNA (partial): TGTGCCAGCAGCGTAGCAGGCAACACTGAA. Translating gives CASSVAGNTE. In full, the CDR3 reads CASSVAGNTEAFF.

This clone was seen ten or more times. From the germline J gene comes the end of the CDR3, since the read stops 3 residues before it. The chain uses TRBV6-2 or TRBV6-3 and TRBJ1-1; D perhaps matches TRBD1 (6 bases). The CDR3 covers 15 residues. Germline CDR1 reads MNHEY; CDR2 reads SVGEGT. Trimming pared 5 bases from V and 4 bases from J, leaving 17 bases between. The CDR3 here is CASSHVQGGITEAFF. The covered CDR3 bases are TGTGCCAGCAGTCACGTACAGGGAGGGATCACTGAA.

The table lists this clone with many counts. The observed sequence ends 3 residues before the CDR3 terminus, with the missing tail filled in from the germline J gene. J is TRBJ2-5 and V is TRBV5-6, with 9 nucleotides matching TRBD1. Germline V lookup: CDR1 SGHDT, CDR2 YYEEEE. This CDR3 has 15 amino acids. After removal of 4 bases from V and 5 bases from J, the junction contained 9 bases not matched to a gene. CDR3 DNA (partial): TGTGCCAGCAGCATATGGGACAGGGAGGATGAGACC. Its translation is CASSIWDREDET. From start to end, the CDR3 is CASSIWDREDETQYF.

This clone was seen many times. The read gets to within 3 residues of the CDR3 end, and the germline J gene fills in the rest. This chain connects TRBV6-4 to TRBJ2-3, with 8 bases aligning to TRBD2. V was clipped by 0 bases and J by 4 bases; unmatched bases: 0. CDR3 size: 14 residues. Germline V gene sequence: CDR1 MRHNA, CDR2 SNTAGT. CDR3 protein: CASSDSAGADTQYF. CDR3 DNA (partial): TGTGCCAGCAGTGACTCAGCGGGAGCAGATACG.

In its sample, this clone was seen many times. Read coverage stops 3 residues before the CDR3 terminus; the germline J gene supplies the remainder. This chain joins TRBV6-4 and TRBJ2-7; D is perhaps TRBD2 (7 bases). Germline CDR1 MRHNA, CDR2 SNTAGT. The ends were cut back, 3 bases at V and 3 bases at J, with 9 bases in the middle. The CDR3 spans 13 residues. Incomplete CDR3 DNA: TGTGCCAGCAGTGAGAGGGGGGGCTACGAG. Translation: CASSERGGYE. The whole CDR3 protein reads CASSERGGYEQYF.

Many counts were recorded for this clone. With the read ending 3 residues before the CDR3 end, the germline J gene is used to fill in that end. V usage is TRBV2 and J usage is TRBJ2-7, with TRBD2 identical over 10 bases. Looked up from germline, CDR1 is SNHLY and CDR2 is FYNNEI. Germline trimming cut 7 bases from V and 3 bases from J; bases unmatched to any gene: 3. The CDR3 runs 13 residues. CDR3 residues: CASTGLADYEQYF. The sequenced part of the CDR3 DNA is TGTGCCAGCACCGGACTAGCGGACTACGAG. The full variable domain, completed using reference TRBV2 and TRBJ2-7, is EPEVTQTPSHQVTQMGQEVILRCVPISNHLYFYWYRQILGQKVEFLVSFYNNEISEKSEIFDDQFSVERPDGSNFTLKIRSTKLEDSAMYFCASTGLADYEQYFGPGTRLTVT.

Remarks on this clone: The CDR3 end is not reached by the read, which stops 3 residues before it; the germline J gene fills it in. The genes are TRBV5-4 and TRBJ2-7; 8 bases are shared with TRBD1. CDR1 is SGHNT, CDR2 YYREEE, per germline (reference sequence). After removal of 4 bases from V and 1 base from J, the junction contained 7 bases not matched to a gene. The CDR3 consists of 15 residues. The sequenced CDR3 bases are TGTGCCAGCAGCGCCGGACAGGGCGGATCCTACGAG. Translating gives CASSAGQGGSYE. The full CDR3 is CASSAGQGGSYEQYF.

This clone has ten or more counts. The CDR3 end lies 3 residues beyond the end of the read and is filled in from the germline J gene. This chain uses TRBV10-2 with TRBJ2-3; 8 nucleotides agree with TRBD1. This CDR3 spans 13 amino acids. The V segment lost 6 bases and the J segment 6 bases; nucleotides outside the gene matches: 5. The V gene's germline CDR1 is WSHSY and CDR2 SAAADI. The CDR3 is CASRTTGVDTQYF. The CDR3 DNA, read in part, is TGCGCCAGCAGAACGACAGGGGTCGATACG.

In its sample, this clone was seen many times. The covered CDR3 bases are TGCGCCAGCAGCGCAGGGACAGGGGTTGAGACC. It translates to CASSAGTGVET. The entire CDR3 protein reads CASSAGTGVETQYF. The chain carries TRBV5-1 and TRBJ2-5; 10 nucleotides agree with TRBD1. The read gets to within 3 residues of the CDR3 end, and the germline J gene fills in the rest. The ends lost 4 bases at V and 5 bases at J; junction bases unmatched: 5. The germline gives CDR1 SGHRS, CDR2 YFSETQ. This CDR3 has 14 amino acids.

At least ten counts were recorded for this clone. The read terminates 3 residues ahead of where the CDR3 ends, so the germline J gene completes it. The chain uses TRBV18 and TRBJ2-3; D is undetermined. Trimming took 0 bases from V and 1 from J, leaving 14 bases between them. The CDR3 is 17 amino acids. Per the germline V gene, CDR1 is KGHSH and CDR2 is LQKENI. The part of the CDR3 DNA that was read is TGTGCCAGCTCACCACCATTCCACCCAGGAGGCACAGATACG. Its translation: CASSPPFHPGGTDT. The full CDR3 protein is CASSPPFHPGGTDTQYF. The variable domain in full, with the rest retrieved from reference TRBV18 and TRBJ2-3, is NAGVMQNPRHLVRRRGQEARLRCSPMKGHSHVYWYRQLPEEGLKFMVYLQKENIIDESGMPKERFSAEFPKEGPSILRIQQVVRGDSAAYFCASSPPFHPGGTDTQYFGPGTRLTVL.

This clone was detected many times. The read finishes 3 residues shy of the CDR3 end, and the germline J gene is used to complete it. The rearrangement uses TRBV10-3 and TRBJ1-4, with a tentative D call TRBD1 (6 bases). The CDR3 has 14 amino acids. Per germline, CDR1 ENHRY and CDR2 SYGVKD. V lost 3 bases and J lost 3, with 8 bases in between. CDR3 loop: CAISDRGANEKLFF. The CDR3 DNA, read in part, is TGTGCCATCAGTGACAGGGGAGCTAATGAAAAA.

Worth noting for this clone: The read is 3 residues too short to cover the CDR3 end, so that end is filled in from the germline J gene. This chain connects TRBV5-1 to TRBJ2-7; 13 nucleotides match TRBD2. The trim removed 0 bases at V and 6 bases at J, leaving 3 bases unmatched. Germline V gene sequence: CDR1 SGHRS, CDR2 YFSETQ. The CDR3 totals 15 residues. The CDR3 here is CASSLATSGGGEQYF. CDR3 DNA, as far as it was read: TGCGCCAGCAGCTTGGCCACTAGCGGGGGGGGCGAG.